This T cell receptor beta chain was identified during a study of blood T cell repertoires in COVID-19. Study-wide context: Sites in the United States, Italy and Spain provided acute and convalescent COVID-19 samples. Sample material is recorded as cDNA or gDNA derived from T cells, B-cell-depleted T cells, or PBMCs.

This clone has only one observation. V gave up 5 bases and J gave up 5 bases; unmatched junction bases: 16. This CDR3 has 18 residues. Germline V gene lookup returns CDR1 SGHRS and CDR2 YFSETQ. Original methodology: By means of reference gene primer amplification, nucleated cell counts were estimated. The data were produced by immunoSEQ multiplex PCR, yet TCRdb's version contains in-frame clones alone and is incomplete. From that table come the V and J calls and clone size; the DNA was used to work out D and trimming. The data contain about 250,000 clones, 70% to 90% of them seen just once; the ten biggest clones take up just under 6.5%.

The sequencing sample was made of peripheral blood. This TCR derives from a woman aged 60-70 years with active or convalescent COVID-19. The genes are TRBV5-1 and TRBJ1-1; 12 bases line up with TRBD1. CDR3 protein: CASRGTGGPVAPGTEAFF. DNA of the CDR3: TGCGCCAGCAGGGGGACAGGGGGCCCTGTAGCGCCGGGGACTGAAGCTTTCTTT.